This T cell receptor (beta chain) came from a study of blood T cell repertoires in COVID-19 (dated by TCRdb to 2018 to 2021). In terms of the full investigation: Samples from collaborators originated in the United States, Italy and Spain and spanned both the acute and convalescent phases of COVID-19. The prospective study material was composed of cDNA or gDNA derived from T cells, B-cell-depleted T cells, or PBMCs. Deeply sampled blood TCRbeta repertoires from subjects exposed to, actively infected with, or recovered from COVID-19 were included in the dataset. The repertoires were released in a freely available public database intended as a resource for research on the immune response to SARS-CoV-2. The samples were drawn from the first 160 participants of the ongoing ImmuneRACE study and from 1,254 subjects provided by 6 global collaborators. Nearly every sample came with metadata listing a de-identified subject ID, COVID-19 status, age in years and sex. Where available, HLA class I and class II types were obtained from metadata supplied by the sample provider rather than from assay-based typing.

Participants in the prospective study were aged about 18 to 100 years, lived in 24 United States geographic areas, and enrolled through a virtual design. In the prospective study, participants were assigned to cohorts based on the clinical history participants reported in a screening survey and a study questionnaire. In the prospective study, whole blood, serum and a nasopharyngeal or oropharyngeal swab were collected from each participant by mobile phlebotomists. Prospective study participants could optionally give additional blood draws and questionnaires over an approximately 2-month period. Before DNA extraction, blood samples from the prospective study were shipped at room temperature or frozen. Including the terminal cysteine and phenylalanine, the CDR3 comprises 13 residues. Of all the DNA, just the CDR3 is kept, 39 bases in frame from base 1. CDR1 GTSNPN and CDR2 SVGIG were looked up in the germline V gene (reference sequence). Unmatched junction bases come to 2, with V trimmed by 5 bases and J by 4 bases.

On this clone: Its antigen target is currently unknown. No quality values exist for individual bases; no much larger clone is one base distant.

The immunoSEQ Assay, a bias-controlled multiplex PCR, was used to amplify TCRbeta CDR3 regions from genomic DNA. Regarding the original processing steps: The number of nucleated cells in each sample was estimated by amplification of reference gene primers within the assay. To quantify the absolute abundance of each unique TCRbeta CDR3 rearrangement, sequence reads were collapsed and filtered. For each sample, productive Simpson clonality was calculated by taking the square root of Simpson's diversity index across productive rearrangements. The source is immuneACCESS, and TCRdb retained only in-frame sequences with V and J called. Part of the clones is not carried over; for the studies checked, unresolved V genes explain less than half of this, and the remainder is unexplained. Clone size and V and J calls were adopted from that table, with D and trimming inferred from the DNA. For this sample there are about 430,000 clones; over 75% appear just once. The ten top clones hold 0.97% of the sample.

Paper-wide results and their limitations: How much clinical and demographic metadata was included differed by source and by participant, and the metadata was provided uncurated.

The source of this sequence is a woman in her 30s with acute COVID-19. The sample taken for sequencing was PBMCs or T cells enriched from blood (not recorded which). The chain is encoded by TRBV30 joined to TRBJ2-1, with 10 central nucleotides matching TRBD1. This receptor carries the CDR3 CAWGQGGYNEQFF. Here is the DNA: TGTGCCTGGGGACAGGGGGGGTACAATGAGCAGTTCTTC. With all but the CDR3 taken from the reference TRBV30 and TRBJ2-1 genes, the full variable domain is: SQTIHQWPATLVQPVGSPLSLECTVEGTSNPNLYWYRQAAGRGLQLLFYSVGIGQISSEVPQNLSASRPQDRQFILSSKKLLLSDSGFYLCAWGQGGYNEQFFGPGTRLTVL.